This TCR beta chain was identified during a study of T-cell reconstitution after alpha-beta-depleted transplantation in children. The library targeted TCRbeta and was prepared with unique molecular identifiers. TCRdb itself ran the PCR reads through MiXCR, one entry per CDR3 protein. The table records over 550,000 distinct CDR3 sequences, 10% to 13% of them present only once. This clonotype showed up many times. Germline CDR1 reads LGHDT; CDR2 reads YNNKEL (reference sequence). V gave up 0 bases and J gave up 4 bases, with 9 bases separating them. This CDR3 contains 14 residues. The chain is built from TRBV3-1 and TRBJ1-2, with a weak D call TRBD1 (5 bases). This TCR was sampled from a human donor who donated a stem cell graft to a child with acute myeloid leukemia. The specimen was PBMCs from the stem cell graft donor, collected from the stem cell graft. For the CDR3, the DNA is TGTGCCAGCAGCCAAGATCTGGGGGGCTATGGCTACACCTTC. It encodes CASSQDLGGYGYTF.